The rows below give T cell receptor beta chains drawn from one sample of a study of T cells after somatic rescue of genetic block. Sequencing used immunoSEQ multiplex PCR; TCRdb keeps in-frame clones, though not all of them. Here the sample spans some 90,000 clones, 80% to 90% being singletons. The sequenced sample consisted of peripheral blood mononuclear cells (PBMCs). The source of these receptors is a woman between 18 and 29 years old. Each CDR3 is given with its conserved first and last residue. The D gene is left open where the match is weak. Size is stated for part of the rows, as once, few or many counts, or as a class when the clone is expanded.

J gene	clone size	V gene	D gene	CDR3 protein	CDR3 DNA
TRBJ1-2	NA	TRBV5-4	NA	CASSLGAPRRGYTF	TGTGCCAGCAGCTTGGGCGCACCCCGACGGGGCTACACCTTC
TRBJ1-1	NA	TRBV19	NA	CASRRPGVNTEAFF	TGTGCCAGTAGGAGGCCCGGAGTGAACACTGAAGCTTTCTTT
TRBJ2-2	NA	TRBV6-5	NA	CASSYAGTLITGELFF	TGTGCCAGCAGTTACGCCGGGACTCTTATCACCGGGGAGCTGTTTTTT
TRBJ1-5	NA	TRBV27	NA	CASRPGNRVQPQHF	TGTGCCAGCAGACCAGGGAATCGCGTTCAGCCCCAGCATTTT
TRBJ1-1	NA	TRBV18	TRBD1	CASSPATGDYTEAFF	TGTGCCAGCTCACCAGCAACAGGGGACTACACTGAAGCTTTCTTT
TRBJ2-7	NA	TRBV10-3	NA	CAISDFAGLKGIHEQYF	TGTGCCATCAGTGACTTTGCGGGACTCAAGGGGATCCACGAGCAGTACTTC
TRBJ2-1	NA	TRBV6-1	NA	CASSALSRPETYNEQFF	TGTGCCAGCAGTGCCCTCAGCCGGCCAGAGACTTACAATGAGCAGTTCTTC
TRBJ2-2	few	TRBV7-2	NA	CASSFYTGELFF	TGTGCCAGCAGCTTTTACACCGGGGAGCTGTTTTTT
TRBJ1-3	NA	TRBV6-6	NA	CASSQGRHSGNTIYF	TGTGCCAGCAGTCAGGGACGGCACTCTGGAAACACCATATATTTT
TRBJ2-5	NA	TRBV19	NA	CASSLGVLQETQYF	TGTGCCAGTAGTCTGGGGGTCCTACAAGAGACCCAGTACTTC
TRBJ1-1	NA	TRBV6-6	NA	CASSPRQEAFF	TGTGCCAGCAGCCCACGACAGGAAGCTTTCTTT
TRBJ2-3	NA	TRBV28	NA	CASSSPPGLIGGADTQYF	TGTGCCAGCAGTTCGCCCCCCGGGTTGATCGGCGGGGCAGATACGCAGTATTTT
TRBJ1-2	NA	TRBV6-6	TRBD1	CASSPGTGPNYGYTF	TGTGCCAGCAGCCCCGGGACAGGTCCTAACTATGGCTACACCTTC
TRBJ2-1	NA	TRBV10-3	NA	CAISETGLQSHEQFF	TGTGCCATCAGTGAAACGGGACTCCAGTCACATGAGCAGTTCTTC
TRBJ2-1	NA	TRBV6-1	TRBD2	CASSPSGEYNEQFF	TGTGCCAGCAGTCCTAGCGGGGAATACAATGAGCAGTTCTTC
TRBJ2-6	NA	TRBV6-5	NA	CASSKNTGNVLTF	TGTGCCAGCAGTAAAAATACAGGGAACGTCCTGACTTTC
TRBJ2-7	NA	TRBV11-2	TRBD2	CASSLGLAAHSYEQYF	TGTGCCAGCAGCTTAGGACTAGCGGCCCACTCCTACGAGCAGTACTTC
TRBJ1-1	NA	TRBV7-6	NA	CASSLAPWGWTSNTEAFF	TGTGCCAGCAGCTTAGCCCCCTGGGGTTGGACCTCGAACACTGAAGCTTTCTTT
TRBJ2-7	NA	TRBV27	TRBD2	CASSLLAGGSYEQYF	TGTGCCAGCAGTTTACTAGCGGGAGGCTCCTACGAGCAGTACTTC
TRBJ2-7	NA	TRBV7-7	NA	CASSLGRGGSYEQYF	TGTGCTAGCAGCTTAGGACGGGGTGGCTCCTACGAGCAGTACTTC
TRBJ2-2	NA	TRBV4-2	NA	CASSQDRTAGTANTGELFF	TGTGCCAGCAGCCAAGATCGAACCGCCGGGACGGCGAACACCGGGGAGCTGTTTTTT
TRBJ1-2	NA	TRBV9	NA	CASSVVPTAPYGYTF	TGTGCCAGCAGCGTAGTCCCAACAGCGCCCTATGGCTACACCTTC
TRBJ1-3	NA	TRBV29-1	NA	CSVVWQSSGNTIYF	TGCAGCGTTGTTTGGCAGAGCTCTGGAAACACCATATATTTT